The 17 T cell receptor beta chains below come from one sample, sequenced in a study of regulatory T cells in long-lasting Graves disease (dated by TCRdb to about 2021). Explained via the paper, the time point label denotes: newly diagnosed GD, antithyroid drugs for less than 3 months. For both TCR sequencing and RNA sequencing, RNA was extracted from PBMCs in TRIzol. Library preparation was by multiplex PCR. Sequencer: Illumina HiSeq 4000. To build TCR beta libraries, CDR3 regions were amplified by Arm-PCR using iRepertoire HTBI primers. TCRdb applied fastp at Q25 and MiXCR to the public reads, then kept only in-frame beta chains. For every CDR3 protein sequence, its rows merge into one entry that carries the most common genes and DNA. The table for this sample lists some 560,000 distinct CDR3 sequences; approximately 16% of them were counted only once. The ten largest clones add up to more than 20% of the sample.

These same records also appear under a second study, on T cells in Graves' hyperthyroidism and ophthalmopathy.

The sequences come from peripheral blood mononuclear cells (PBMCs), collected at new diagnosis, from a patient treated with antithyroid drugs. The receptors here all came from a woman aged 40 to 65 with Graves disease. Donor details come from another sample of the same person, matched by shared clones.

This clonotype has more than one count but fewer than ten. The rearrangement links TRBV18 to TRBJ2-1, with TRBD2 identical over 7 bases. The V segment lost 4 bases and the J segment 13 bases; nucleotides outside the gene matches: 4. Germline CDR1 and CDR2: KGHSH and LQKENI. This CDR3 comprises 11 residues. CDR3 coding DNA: TGTGCCAGCTCACACGGGGGGAAACAGTTCTTC. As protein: CASSHGGKQFF.

The CDR3 spells CASSVGLRGTYNEQFF. Written as DNA, the CDR3 is TGTGCCAGCAGCGTAGGGTTGAGGGGGACCTACAATGAGCAGTTCTTC. The chain joins TRBV9 to TRBJ2-1; D is possibly TRBD1 (6 bases). Germline V gene sequence: CDR1 SGDLS, CDR2 YYNGEE. The CDR3 consists of 16 residues. V was trimmed by 0 bases and J by 2 bases, leaving 12 bases between them.

The CDR3 coding sequence is TGCAGTGCTGTCCGCGGGGGGGCGAACACCGGGGAGCTGTTTTTT. It specifies CSAVRGGANTGELFF. V and J are TRBV20-1 and TRBJ2-2, with 9 bases fitting TRBD2. Germline V lookup: CDR1 DFQATT, CDR2 SNEGSKA (reference sequence). Trimming at V came to 5 bases and at J to 0 bases, leaving 4 bases not matched to a gene. This CDR3 has 15 amino acids.

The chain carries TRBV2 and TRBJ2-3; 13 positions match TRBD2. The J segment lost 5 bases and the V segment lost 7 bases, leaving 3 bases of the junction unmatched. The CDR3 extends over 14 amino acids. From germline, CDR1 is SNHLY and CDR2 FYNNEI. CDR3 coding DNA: TGTGCCAGCATGTGGACTAGCGGGAGAGATACGCAGTATTTT. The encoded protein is CASMWTSGRDTQYF.

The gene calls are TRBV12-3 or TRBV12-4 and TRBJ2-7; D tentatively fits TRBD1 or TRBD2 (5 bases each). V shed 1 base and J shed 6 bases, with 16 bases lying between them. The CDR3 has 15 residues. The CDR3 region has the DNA TGTGCCAGCAGTTTAGTGGGGGTTAGGATGGGCGAGCAGTACTTC. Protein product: CASSLVGVRMGEQYF.

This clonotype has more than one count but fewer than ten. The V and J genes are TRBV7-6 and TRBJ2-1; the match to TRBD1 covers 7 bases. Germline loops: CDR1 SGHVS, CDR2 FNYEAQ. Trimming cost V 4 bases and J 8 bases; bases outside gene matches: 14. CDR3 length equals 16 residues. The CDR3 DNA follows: TGTGCCAGCAGCTCCCCACGGACCGGGACAGTCGATGAGCAGTTCTTC. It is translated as CASSSPRTGTVDEQFF.

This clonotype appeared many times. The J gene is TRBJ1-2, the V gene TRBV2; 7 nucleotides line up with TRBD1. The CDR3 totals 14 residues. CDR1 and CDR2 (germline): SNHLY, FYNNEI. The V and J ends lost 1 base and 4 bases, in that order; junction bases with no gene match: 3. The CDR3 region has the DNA TGTGCCAGCAGTGAAGTACAGGGGACCTATGGCTACACCTTC. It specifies CASSEVQGTYGYTF. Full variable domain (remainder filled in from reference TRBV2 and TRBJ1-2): EPEVTQTPSHQVTQMGQEVILRCVPISNHLYFYWYRQILGQKVEFLVSFYNNEISEKSEIFDDQFSVERPDGSNFTLKIRSTKLEDSAMYFCASSEVQGTYGYTFGSGTRLTVV.

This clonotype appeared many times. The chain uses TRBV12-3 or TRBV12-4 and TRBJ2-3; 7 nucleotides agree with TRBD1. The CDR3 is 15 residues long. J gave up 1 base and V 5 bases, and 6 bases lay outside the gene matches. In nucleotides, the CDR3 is TGTGCCAGCAGTCCGACAGGGACCCGCACAGATACGCAGTATTTT. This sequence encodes CASSPTGTRTDTQYF.

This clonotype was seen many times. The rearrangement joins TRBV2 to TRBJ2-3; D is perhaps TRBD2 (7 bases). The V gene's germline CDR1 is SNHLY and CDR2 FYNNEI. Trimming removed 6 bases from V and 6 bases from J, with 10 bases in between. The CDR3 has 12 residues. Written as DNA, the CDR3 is TGTGCCAGCAGGGGGGGGGGCGATACGCAGTATTTT. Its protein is CASRGGGDTQYF.

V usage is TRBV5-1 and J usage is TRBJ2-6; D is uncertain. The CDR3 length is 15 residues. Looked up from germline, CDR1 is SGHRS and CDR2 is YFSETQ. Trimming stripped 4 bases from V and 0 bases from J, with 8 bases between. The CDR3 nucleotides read TGCGCCAGCAGCACCGACACCTCTGGGGCCAACGTCCTGACTTTC. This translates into CASSTDTSGANVLTF.

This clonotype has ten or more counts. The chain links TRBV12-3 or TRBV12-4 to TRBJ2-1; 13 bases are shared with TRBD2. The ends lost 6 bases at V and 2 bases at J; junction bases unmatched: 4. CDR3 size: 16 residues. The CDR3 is CASSRLAGGPYNEQFF. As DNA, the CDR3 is TGTGCCAGCAGCCGACTAGCGGGGGGTCCCTACAATGAGCAGTTCTTC.

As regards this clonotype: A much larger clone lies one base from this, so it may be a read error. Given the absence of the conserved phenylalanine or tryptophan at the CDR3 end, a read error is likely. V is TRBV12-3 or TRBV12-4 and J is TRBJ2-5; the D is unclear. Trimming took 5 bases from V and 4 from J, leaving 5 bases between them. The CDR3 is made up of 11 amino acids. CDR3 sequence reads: CASSKAETQYS. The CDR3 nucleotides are TGTGCCAGCAGTAAAGCAGAGACCCAGTACTCC.

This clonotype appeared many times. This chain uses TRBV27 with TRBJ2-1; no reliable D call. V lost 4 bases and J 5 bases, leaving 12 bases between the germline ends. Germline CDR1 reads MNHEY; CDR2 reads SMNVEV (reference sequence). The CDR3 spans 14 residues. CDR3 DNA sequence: TGTGCCAGCAGTTGGGCAAGTAGGAACAATGAGCAGTTCTTC. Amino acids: CASSWASRNNEQFF.

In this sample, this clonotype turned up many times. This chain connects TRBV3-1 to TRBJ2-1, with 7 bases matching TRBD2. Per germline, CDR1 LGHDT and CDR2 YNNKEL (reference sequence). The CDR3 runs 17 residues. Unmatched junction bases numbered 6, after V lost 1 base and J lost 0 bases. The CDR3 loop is CASSQVPGLPSYNEQFF. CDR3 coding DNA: TGTGCCAGCAGCCAAGTACCGGGACTACCCTCCTACAATGAGCAGTTCTTC.

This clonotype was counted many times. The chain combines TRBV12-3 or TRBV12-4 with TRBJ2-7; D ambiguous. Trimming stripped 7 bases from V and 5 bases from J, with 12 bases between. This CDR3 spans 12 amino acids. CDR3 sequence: CASTSRWDEQYF. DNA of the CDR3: TGTGCCAGCACTTCAAGATGGGACGAGCAGTACTTC.

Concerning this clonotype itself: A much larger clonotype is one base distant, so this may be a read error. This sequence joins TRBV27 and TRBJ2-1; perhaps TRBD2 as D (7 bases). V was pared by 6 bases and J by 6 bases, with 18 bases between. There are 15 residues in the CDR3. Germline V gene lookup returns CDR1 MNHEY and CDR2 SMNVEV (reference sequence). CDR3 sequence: CASSLLGGASNEQFF. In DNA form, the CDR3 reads TGTGCCAGCAGCCTCTTGGGGGGGGCCTCCAATGAGCAGTTCTTC.

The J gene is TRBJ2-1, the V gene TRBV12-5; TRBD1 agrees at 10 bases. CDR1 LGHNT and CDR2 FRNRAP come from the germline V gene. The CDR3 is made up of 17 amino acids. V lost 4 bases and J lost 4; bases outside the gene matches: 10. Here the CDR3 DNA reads TGTGCTAGTGGTTCGCCGACAGGGGGCATCCATTACAATGAGCAGTTCTTC. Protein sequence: CASGSPTGGIHYNEQFF.